A single sample is the source of the 24 T cell receptor beta chains below, sequenced in a study of blood T cell repertoires in COVID-19. Profiling relied on immunoSEQ multiplex PCR, and the TCRdb table lists in-frame clones only, not all of them. The data hold 65,000 to 90,000 clones, with 65% to 90% observed a single time. Sequencing was performed on peripheral blood. The receptor source for this set is a man older than 75 with COVID-19, enrolled during active disease.

This clone has only one observation. The CDR3 region has the DNA TGTGCCAGCAGTGATTTCTACAGCCACTACGAGCAGTACTTC. It encodes CASSDFYSHYEQYF. V usage is TRBV2 and J usage is TRBJ2-7, with D unresolved. V shed 3 bases and J shed 3 bases, with 12 bases lying between them. The CDR3 consists of 14 residues. Germline V gene sequence: CDR1 SNHLY, CDR2 FYNNEI.

J is TRBJ2-3 and V is TRBV7-9; 10 nucleotides align to TRBD1. Germline values: CDR1 SEHNR, CDR2 FQNEAQ (reference sequence). The CDR3 runs 16 residues. J gave up 5 bases and V 4 bases, and 9 bases lay outside the gene matches. The CDR3 nucleotides read TGTGCCAGCAGCTCCCCGGGACAGGGGCGTGGAGATACGCAGTATTTT. The encoded protein is CASSSPGQGRGDTQYF. The full variable domain, its missing parts supplied by reference TRBV7-9 and TRBJ2-3, is DTGVSQNPRHKITKRGQNVTFRCDPISEHNRLYWYRQTLGQGPEFLTYFQNEAQLEKSRLLSDRFSAERPKGSFSTLEIQRTEQGDSAMYLCASSSPGQGRGDTQYFGPGTRLTVL.

The DNA for the CDR3 is TGTGCCAGCAGCTTGCTTCGATCGCAGGGAAATCGAGCTTTCTTT. Amino acids: CASSLLRSQGNRAFF. The chain is built from TRBV5-6 and TRBJ1-1, with a possible D match to TRBD1 (5 bases). Trimming cost V 1 base and J 10 bases, with 20 bases left between them. Per the germline V gene, CDR1 is SGHDT and CDR2 is YYEEEE. There are 15 residues in the CDR3. The full variable domain, in which reference TRBV5-6 and TRBJ1-1 provide the parts outside the CDR3, is DAGVTQSPTHLIKTRGQQVTLRCSPKSGHDTVSWYQQALGQGPQFIFQYYEEEERQRGNFPDRFSGHQFPNYSSELNVNALLLGDSALYLCASSLLRSQGNRAFFGQGTRLTVV.

The chain carries TRBV27 and TRBJ1-1; TRBD1 aligns across 8 bases. J gave up 0 bases and V 2 bases, and 8 bases lay outside the gene matches. In germline, CDR1 is MNHEY, CDR2 SMNVEV (reference sequence). The CDR3 length is 17 residues. CDR3 amino acids: CASSLTRNRGVNTEAFF. The CDR3 DNA is TGTGCCAGCAGTTTAACACGGAACAGGGGGGTGAACACTGAAGCTTTCTTT.

J is TRBJ2-7 and V is TRBV9; 7 bases are shared with TRBD1. The germline V gene has CDR1 SGDLS and CDR2 YYNGEE. The length of the CDR3 is 13 residues. V was pared by 2 bases and J by 4 bases, with 3 bases of the junction left unmatched. The CDR3 coding sequence is TGTGCCAGCAGCGTGGGACAGAATTACGAGCAGTACTTC. It is translated as CASSVGQNYEQYF.

The rearrangement links TRBV5-6 to TRBJ2-7, with D maybe TRBD2 (5 bases). Germline values: CDR1 SGHDT, CDR2 YYEEEE. The CDR3 has 14 amino acids. Trimming took 4 bases from V and 7 from J, leaving 18 bases between them. CDR3 loop: CASSTGLILGEQYF. In DNA form, the CDR3 reads TGTGCCAGCAGCACCGGACTTATTCTGGGAGAGCAGTACTTC.

This chain joins TRBV5-4 and TRBJ1-3; no reliable D call. This CDR3 comprises 13 residues. Germline CDR1 is SGHNT and CDR2 is YYREEE (reference sequence). V was clipped by 4 bases and J by 6 bases, with 11 bases between them. CDR3 sequence: CASSTGRENTIYF. Written as DNA, the CDR3 is TGTGCCAGCAGCACCGGACGGGAAAACACCATATATTTT.

A single count supports this clone. The chain combines TRBV9 with TRBJ2-1; 7 bases map to TRBD2. From germline, CDR1 is SGDLS and CDR2 YYNGEE. The CDR3 has 13 amino acids. The ends lost 4 bases at V and 9 bases at J; junction bases unmatched: 7. CDR3 sequence (DNA): TGTGCCAGCAGCACCCCCTGGGGGGGTGAGCAGTTCTTC. It is translated as CASSTPWGGEQFF. Combining the CDR3 with reference TRBV9 and TRBJ2-1 gives the whole variable domain DSGVTQTPKHLITATGQRVTLRCSPRSGDLSVYWYQQSLDQGLQFLIQYYNGEERAKGNILERFSAQQFPDLHSELNLSSLELGDSALYFCASSTPWGGEQFFGPGTRLTVL.

V is TRBV27 and J is TRBJ2-3; 10 bases align to TRBD1. V lost 6 bases and J lost 4; bases outside the gene matches: 7. The CDR3 sequence is 15 residues long. Germline V gene data show CDR1 as MNHEY and CDR2 as SMNVEV (reference sequence). CDR3 bases: TGTGCCAGCAGCCCGGGACAGGGGAGGGCAGATACGCAGTATTTT. Translated, it gives CASSPGQGRADTQYF.

This chain uses TRBV11-3 with TRBJ1-1; no definite D call. This CDR3 region has 13 residues. Germline V gene data show CDR1 as SGHNT and CDR2 as YENEEA. The V gene lost 5 bases and the J gene lost 4 bases, with 11 bases spanning the gap. The CDR3 protein is CASSLSGGTEAFF. CDR3 nucleotide sequence: TGTGCCAGCAGCCTATCTGGAGGCACTGAAGCTTTCTTT. The full variable domain, its missing parts supplied by reference TRBV11-3 and TRBJ1-1, is EAGVVQSPRYKIIEKKQPVAFWCNPISGHNTLYWYLQNLGQGPELLIRYENEEAVDDSQLPKDRFSAERLKGVDSTLKIQPAELGDSAVYLCASSLSGGTEAFFGQGTRLTVV.

The CDR3 region is CASSESQDRGNTIYF. Written as DNA, the CDR3 is TGTGCCAGCAGTGAATCCCAGGATCGGGGAAACACCATATATTTT. The chain has TRBV6-1 and TRBJ1-3, with no clear D. Deletions cut 2 bases from V and 4 bases from J, with 12 bases between. The CDR3 consists of 15 residues. Germline V gives CDR1 MNHNS, CDR2 SASEGT.

This sequence joins TRBV28 and TRBJ2-1, with a weak D call TRBD2 (5 bases). The CDR3 is 13 amino acids. Trimming removed 3 bases at V and 10 bases at J, with 13 bases between. The germline V gene has CDR1 MDHEN and CDR2 SYDVKM. The CDR3 reads CASSFPGMGEQFF. The CDR3 nucleotides are TGTGCCAGCAGTTTCCCGGGGATGGGGGAGCAGTTCTTC.

The gene calls are TRBV6-1 and TRBJ1-5; the D gene is possibly TRBD1 (5 bases). The CDR3 is 14 residues long. The V gene lost 2 bases and the J gene lost 7 bases, with 12 bases spanning the gap. Germline CDR1 and CDR2: MNHNS and SASEGT. The CDR3 protein is CASSERWGGQPQHF. DNA for the CDR3: TGTGCCAGCAGTGAACGATGGGGGGGGCAGCCCCAGCATTTT.

The CDR3 sequence is CASSQEFQEASPLHF. In DNA, the CDR3 is TGCGCCAGCAGCCAAGAGTTTCAGGAAGCCTCACCCCTCCACTTT. The genes are TRBV4-3 and TRBJ1-6; D remains unclear. V was cut by 0 bases and J by 10 bases, with 13 bases left in between. Germline lookup yields CDR1 LGHNA and CDR2 YSLEER. The CDR3 is 15 residues long.

The CDR3 DNA reads TGTGCCAGTAGTATCCCCGGGGAGATAATGAACACTGAAGCTTTCTTT. It codes for CASSIPGEIMNTEAFF. The rearrangement uses TRBV19 and TRBJ1-1; D call uncertain. The CDR3 totals 16 residues. Trimming left V 3 bases short and J 0 bases short, with 14 bases between. CDR1 is LNHDA and CDR2 is SQIVND in the germline V gene (reference sequence).

The chain carries TRBV18 and TRBJ1-1, with no clear D. There are 13 residues in the CDR3. Trimming stripped 5 bases from V and 3 bases from J, with 10 bases between. Germline V gene sequence: CDR1 KGHSH, CDR2 LQKENI. CDR3 in DNA: TGTGCCAGCTCAATCCTCCGGGACACTGAAGCTTTCTTT. This codes for CASSILRDTEAFF.

J is TRBJ1-6 and V is TRBV7-2; 9 bases are a match to TRBD1. Germline V lookup: CDR1 SGHTA, CDR2 FQGNSA. This CDR3 contains 15 residues. The V segment lost 4 bases and the J segment 7 bases; nucleotides outside the gene matches: 5. The CDR3 loop is CASSWGTGRNSPLHF. CDR3 nucleotide sequence: TGTGCCAGCAGCTGGGGGACAGGGAGAAATTCACCCCTCCACTTT.

V usage is TRBV7-2 and J usage is TRBJ2-7, with a weak D call TRBD1 (6 bases). Trimming cost V 5 bases and J 0 bases, with 17 bases left between them. Germline V CDR1 and CDR2: SGHTA, FQGNSA. This CDR3 is built from 16 residues. Here the CDR3 reads CASSPRRTESSYEQYF. The CDR3 DNA follows: TGTGCCAGCAGCCCAAGGAGGACAGAGAGCTCCTACGAGCAGTACTTC. The whole variable domain, remainder taken from reference TRBV7-2 and TRBJ2-7, is GAGVSQSPSNKVTEKGKDVELRCDPISGHTALYWYRQSLGQGLEFLIYFQGNSAPDKSGLPSDRFSAERTGGSVSTLTIQRTQQEDSAVYLCASSPRRTESSYEQYFGPGTRLTVT.

The chain combines TRBV7-2 with TRBJ1-2; TRBD1 is a possible D gene (5 bases). Per the germline V gene, CDR1 is SGHTA and CDR2 is FQGNSA. This CDR3 contains 16 residues. V was trimmed by 3 bases and J by 4 bases, leaving 18 bases between them. The CDR3, as DNA: TGTGCCAGCAGCTTGGGTGACAGCACTAGCGGCTATGGCTACACCTTC. Its translation: CASSLGDSTSGYGYTF.

The V call is TRBV12-3 or TRBV12-4, the J call TRBJ2-5; tentatively, D is TRBD2 (5 bases). This CDR3 has 12 residues. The germline V and J ends were trimmed by 8 bases and 4 bases, with 11 bases remaining between them. The CDR3 bases are TGTGCCAGCCAAGCGGTTCGAGAGACCCAGTACTTC. Encoded protein: CASQAVRETQYF.

The chain combines TRBV7-9 with TRBJ1-5, with no clear D. Germline V gene sequence: CDR1 SEHNR, CDR2 FQNEAQ (reference sequence). Trimming took off 1 base at V and 7 bases at J, with 11 bases between the two ends. The CDR3 consists of 14 residues. This CDR3 is CASSLDPPLQPQHF. DNA for the CDR3: TGTGCCAGCAGCTTAGATCCCCCTCTCCAGCCCCAGCATTTT.

This chain connects TRBV24-1 to TRBJ2-2, with D hard to call. V gave up 3 bases and J gave up 3 bases, with 16 bases separating them. CDR3 length: 17 amino acids. The V gene's germline CDR1 is KGHDR and CDR2 SFDVKD. This CDR3 reads CATSDPAGSRHTGELFF. The CDR3 DNA follows: TGTGCCACCAGTGATCCCGCTGGAAGCAGGCACACCGGGGAGCTGTTTTTT.

CDR3 protein: CASSSGGYGYTF. CDR3 coding DNA: TGTGCCAGCAGTTCGGGAGGGTATGGCTACACCTTC. The gene calls are TRBV28 and TRBJ1-2; D unresolved. The CDR3 extends over 12 amino acids. V was shortened by 4 bases and J by 5 bases, with 8 bases between the two germline ends. CDR1 and CDR2 from the germline V gene are MDHEN and SYDVKM.

The genes are TRBV11-1 and TRBJ1-2, with TRBD1 matching 9 bases. V was clipped by 7 bases and J by 4 bases; unmatched bases: 4. The CDR3 spans 13 residues. Germline loops: CDR1 SGHAT, CDR2 FQDESV (reference sequence). The CDR3 protein is CASTGTGIYGYTF. CDR3 bases: TGTGCCAGCACTGGGACAGGGATCTATGGCTACACCTTC. The whole variable domain, remainder taken from reference TRBV11-1 and TRBJ1-2, is EAEVAQSPRYKITEKSQAVAFWCDPISGHATLYWYRQILGQGPELLVQFQDESVVDDSQLPKDRFSAERLKGVDSTLKIQPAELGDSAMYLCASTGTGIYGYTFGSGTRLTVV.